This TCR beta chain comes out of a study of cytomegalovirus exposure and HLA in healthy donors. The PCR made use of 60 Vbeta and 13 Jbeta primers. Profiled with immunoSEQ multiplex PCR; TCRdb holds only in-frame clones, not every one. The sample holds approximately 210,000 clones, about 80% seen once. The TCR originated in a man in his forties or fifties in good health and CMV-seropositive. Input material: PBMCs.

The CDR3 DNA sequence: TGCGCCAGCAGTGATCCGGGACAGGGCATCGAGACCCAGTACTTC. It encodes CASSDPGQGIETQYF. V and J are TRBV10-1 and TRBJ2-5, with 9 bases lining up with TRBD1. V was clipped by 3 bases and J by 5 bases; unmatched bases: 7. This CDR3 is built from 15 residues. Germline CDR1 and CDR2: WNHNN and SYGVQD (reference sequence).